The entry below gives a single TCR beta chain sequence along with its context. The sample originates from a study of blood T cell repertoires in COVID-19. Original handling: Amplifying reference gene primers gave estimates of nucleated cell counts. Only in-frame clones appear in the TCRdb table, and some are missing; sequencing was by immunoSEQ multiplex PCR. V and J calls and clone size come straight from that table; D and trimming were deduced from the DNA. This sample carries some 180,000 clones, almost 90% of them seen once, and the ten largest clones take 0.6% to 0.8%. CDR1 and CDR2 (germline): MNHEY, SMNVEV (reference sequence). The CDR3 is made up of 14 amino acids. The V segment lost 1 base and the J segment 5 bases; nucleotides outside the gene matches: 0.

Sequencing was carried out using peripheral blood. The clonotype comes from a man in his fifties with acute or convalescent COVID-19. This sequence joins TRBV27 and TRBJ2-1; 9 bases fit TRBD1. CDR3 coding DNA: TGTGCCAGCAGTTTATGGGACAGGGACAATGAGCAGTTCTTC. This translates into CASSLWDRDNEQFF.